Listed here is a single T cell receptor beta chain. The antigen is undetermined. Negative selection enriched T cells; tumor-infiltrating lymphocyte samples also used EpCAM beads. This sample was taken from a study of CD39 and CD103 CD8 tumor-infiltrating T cells. Broader study findings: Blood and uninvolved lymph node rarely held DP TIL clonotypes.

Sequencing was performed with immunoSEQ multiplex PCR; in TCRdb, only in-frame clones are kept and a portion is missing. The sample records around 810 clones, around 70% being singletons. This CDR3 comprises 16 residues. CDR1 and CDR2 (germline): SGHRS, YFSETQ. The sample was CD39- CD103+ CD8+ T cells sorted from the tumor. Subset described: CD103+CD39- single-positive CD45RA- CD8 T cells. The sequence was obtained from a human donor with head and neck squamous cell carcinoma. The genes are TRBV5-1 and TRBJ2-5, with unresolved D. The J call may be in error: the DNA end matches TRBJ2-7 better. CDR3 in amino acids: CASSLVPIAQTYEQYF. The DNA for the CDR3 is TGCGCCAGCAGCTTGGTTCCTATCGCACAGACCTACGAGCAGTACTTC.